This T cell receptor beta chain was identified in a study of OX40 agonist ivuxolimab in advanced cancers. In the study overall: Among those treated, three patients had partial responses, one with hepatocellular carcinoma and two with cutaneous melanoma.

The method was immunoSEQ multiplex PCR; TCRdb's version includes in-frame clones alone and lacks a portion of them. The table records tens of thousands of clones, around 89% of them present only once. Notes on the study in general: Among the nonresponders, some also had low normalized T-cell clonal expansion.

About this clone itself: Its specificity is not known.

With 1 base removed from V and 0 bases from J, the gap between germline ends came to 8 bases. Germline loops: CDR1 SGHRS, CDR2 YFSETQ. This CDR3 spans 15 amino acids. The sample here was CD4+ or CD8+ T cells sorted from blood, taken in a trial of the OX40 agonist ivuxolimab. The clonotype originates from an adult with an advanced solid tumor such as melanoma, head and neck, liver or kidney cancer. The chain combines TRBV5-1 with TRBJ2-1; D perhaps matches TRBD2 (7 bases). The CDR3 DNA is TGCGCCAGCAGCTTGAGGGGGGGCTCCTACAATGAGCAGTTCTTC. The encoded protein is CASSLRGGSYNEQFF.